One and the same sample provided the 10 T cell receptor beta chains below, sequenced in a study of CD8 T cells in Susac syndrome. Random-hexamer reverse transcription was applied to about 0.5 to 1 ug RNA. Each CDR3 protein gets one entry after TCRdb re-called the immunoSEQ multiplex PCR reads with MiXCR. The data hold 100,000 or so distinct CDR3 sequences, with 95% observed a single time. Specimen: CD8+ T cells from PBMCs. Receptor source: a human donor with Susac syndrome.

The chain carries TRBV20-1 and TRBJ2-7; 12 bases are a match to TRBD1. Losses at the gene ends were 6 bases for V and 2 bases for J; bases not matched to a gene: 14. This CDR3 contains 17 residues. From germline, CDR1 is DFQATT and CDR2 SNEGSKA (reference sequence). DNA for the CDR3: TGCAGTGCCGGACGACGCGGGGGACAGGGGGCGCCCTACGAGCAGTACTTC. Translated: CSAGRRGGQGAPYEQYF.

The chain recombines TRBV7-9 with TRBJ1-1; D not certain. This CDR3 is 13 amino acids long. Trimming left V 1 base short and J 2 bases short, with 5 bases between. Looked up from germline, CDR1 is SEHNR and CDR2 is FQNEAQ (reference sequence). CDR3 protein: CASSLEQNTEAFF. Here the CDR3 DNA reads TGTGCCAGCAGCTTAGAACAAAACACTGAAGCTTTCTTT. The whole variable domain, filled in from reference TRBV7-9 and TRBJ1-1, reads DTGVSQNPRHKITKRGQNVTFRCDPISEHNRLYWYRQTLGQGPEFLTYFQNEAQLEKSRLLSDRFSAERPKGSFSTLEIQRTEQGDSAMYLCASSLEQNTEAFFGQGTRLTVV.

This chain uses TRBV5-1 with TRBJ2-3; possibly TRBD2 for D (5 bases). Trimming took 4 bases from V and 1 from J, leaving 16 bases between them. The CDR3 is 16 amino acids. CDR1 and CDR2 from the germline V gene are SGHRS and YFSETQ. CDR3 protein: CASSAREERGTDTQYF. CDR3 coding DNA: TGCGCCAGCAGCGCCCGGGAAGAGCGTGGCACAGATACGCAGTATTTT.

This clonotype was seen a single time. This chain links TRBV2 with TRBJ1-1; maybe TRBD1 (5 bases). This CDR3 region has 14 residues. Germline V CDR1 and CDR2: SNHLY, FYNNEI. V was pared by 6 bases and J by 5 bases, with 16 bases between. The CDR3: CASRVDTGGTEAFF. The CDR3 DNA follows: TGTGCCAGCAGAGTGGACACCGGCGGGACTGAAGCTTTCTTT.

This clonotype was seen only once. This chain joins TRBV7-9 and TRBJ1-5; D gene ambiguous. CDR1 and CDR2 (germline): SEHNR, FQNEAQ (reference sequence). This CDR3 is 13 amino acids long. Between the trimmed V and J ends, which lost 5 bases and 6 bases, there was a span of 11 bases. CDR3 coding DNA: TGTGCCAGCAGCCGGAGTGCTGGTCAGCCCCAGCATTTT. Its translation is CASSRSAGQPQHF.

This CDR3 reads CSVERQGLPDTQYF. The CDR3 DNA follows: TGCAGCGTCGAAAGACAGGGCTTGCCAGATACGCAGTATTTT. The chain recombines TRBV29-1 with TRBJ2-3, with 7 bases lining up with TRBD1. CDR1 is SQVTM and CDR2 is ANQGSEA in the germline V gene. There are 14 residues in the CDR3. The V and J ends lost 6 bases and 4 bases, in that order; junction bases with no gene match: 10.

The chain has TRBV29-1 and TRBJ1-2; tentative D call: TRBD1 (5 bases). This CDR3 contains 12 residues. V was trimmed by 5 bases and J by 4 bases, leaving 11 bases between them. Per germline, CDR1 SQVTM and CDR2 ANQGSEA. Here the CDR3 reads CSVQTATYGYTF. CDR3 in DNA: TGCAGCGTTCAGACAGCGACCTATGGCTACACCTTC.

The V gene is TRBV24-1, the J gene TRBJ1-6; TRBD1 aligns across 7 bases. CDR3 size: 15 residues. Germline V gene lookup returns CDR1 KGHDR and CDR2 SFDVKD. V lost 6 bases, J lost 8 bases, and 9 bases stayed unmatched. CDR3 nucleotides: TGTGCCACCAGTACCCAGGGGGGGGGTGATTCACCCCTCCACTTT. It is translated as CATSTQGGGDSPLHF.

The chain recombines TRBV27 with TRBJ2-2, with D possibly being TRBD1 or TRBD2 (5 bases each). Trimming left V 3 bases short and J 5 bases short, with 13 bases between. The CDR3 is 15 residues long. Per the germline V gene, CDR1 is MNHEY and CDR2 is SMNVEV (reference sequence). CDR3 residues: CASSFLRGETGELFF. The CDR3 bases are TGTGCCAGCAGTTTTTTGAGGGGAGAGACCGGGGAGCTGTTTTTT.

V gene TRBV20-1 combines with J gene TRBJ1-2; no firm D call. Germline loops: CDR1 DFQATT, CDR2 SNEGSKA (reference sequence). This CDR3 has 14 amino acids. V was clipped by 1 base and J by 6 bases, with 15 bases between them. CDR3 in DNA: TGCAGTGCTAGAGGGTCTCAGGAAAAGAATGGCTACACCTTC. It is translated as CSARGSQEKNGYTF.